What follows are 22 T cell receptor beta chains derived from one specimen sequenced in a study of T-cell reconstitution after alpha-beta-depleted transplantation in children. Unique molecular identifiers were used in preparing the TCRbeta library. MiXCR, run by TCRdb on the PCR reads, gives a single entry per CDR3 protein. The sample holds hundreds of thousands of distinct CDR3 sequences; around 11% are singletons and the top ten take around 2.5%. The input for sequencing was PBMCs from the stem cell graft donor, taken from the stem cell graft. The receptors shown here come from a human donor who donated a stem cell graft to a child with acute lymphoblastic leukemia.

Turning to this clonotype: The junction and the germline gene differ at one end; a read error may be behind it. The CDR3 nucleotides are TGCAGTGGTAGAAAGCCCATTCGGGACAGGGGGCGTCGGAATCAGCCCCAGCATTTT. This gives the protein CSGRKPIRDRGRRNQPQHF. V and J are TRBV20-1 and TRBJ1-5; 12 nucleotides agree with TRBD1. The germline V gene has CDR1 DFQATT and CDR2 SNEGSKA (reference sequence). This CDR3 is built from 19 residues.

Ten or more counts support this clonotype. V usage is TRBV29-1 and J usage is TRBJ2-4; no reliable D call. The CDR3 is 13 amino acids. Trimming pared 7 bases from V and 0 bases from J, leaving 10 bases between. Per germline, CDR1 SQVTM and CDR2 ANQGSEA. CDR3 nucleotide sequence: TGCAGCGCCTCCATACTAGCCAAAAACATTCAGTACTTC. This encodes CSASILAKNIQYF.

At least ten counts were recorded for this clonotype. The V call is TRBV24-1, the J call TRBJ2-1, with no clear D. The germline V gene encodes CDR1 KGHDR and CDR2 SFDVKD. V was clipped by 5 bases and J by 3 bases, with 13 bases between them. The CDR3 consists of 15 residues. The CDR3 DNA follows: TGTGCCACCAGTGCCAGTCAGTTAGGCTACAATGAGCAGTTCTTC. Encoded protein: CATSASQLGYNEQFF.

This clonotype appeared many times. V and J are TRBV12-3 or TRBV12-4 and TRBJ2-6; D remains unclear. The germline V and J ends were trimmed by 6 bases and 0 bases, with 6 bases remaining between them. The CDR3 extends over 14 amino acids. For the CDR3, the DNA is TGTGCCAGCAGGCTCAACTCTGGGGCCAACGTCCTGACTTTC. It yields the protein CASRLNSGANVLTF.

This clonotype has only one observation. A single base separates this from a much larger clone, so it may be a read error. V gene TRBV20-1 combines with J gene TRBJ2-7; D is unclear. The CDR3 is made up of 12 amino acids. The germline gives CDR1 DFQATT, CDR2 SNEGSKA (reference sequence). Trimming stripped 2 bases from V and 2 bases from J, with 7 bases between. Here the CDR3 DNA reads TGCAGTGCTAGACGTCAGGCCTACGAGCAGTACTTC. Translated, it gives CSARRQAYEQYF.

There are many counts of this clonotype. CDR3 in DNA: TGCGCCAGCAGTTCCGGGACAACGTTGAACACTGAAGCTTTCTTT. It translates to CASSSGTTLNTEAFF. This chain links TRBV5-1 with TRBJ1-1; D is perhaps TRBD1 (6 bases). V was trimmed by 5 bases and J by 0 bases, leaving 14 bases between them. Germline assignment: CDR1 SGHRS and CDR2 YFSETQ. The CDR3 totals 15 residues.

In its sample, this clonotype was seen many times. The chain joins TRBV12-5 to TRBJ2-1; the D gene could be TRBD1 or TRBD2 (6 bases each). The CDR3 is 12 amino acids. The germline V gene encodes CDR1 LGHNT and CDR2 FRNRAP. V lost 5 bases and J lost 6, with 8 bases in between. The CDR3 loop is CASGGGGNEQFF. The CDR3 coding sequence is TGTGCTAGTGGTGGAGGGGGCAATGAGCAGTTCTTC.

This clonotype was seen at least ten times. The CDR3 is CASSLSWSQPQHF. The CDR3, as DNA: TGTGCCAGCAGTTTATCGTGGTCTCAGCCCCAGCATTTT. This sequence joins TRBV27 and TRBJ1-5; D unresolved. The CDR3 is made up of 13 amino acids. From germline, CDR1 is MNHEY and CDR2 SMNVEV (reference sequence). The germline V and J ends were trimmed by 0 bases and 6 bases, with 6 bases remaining between them.

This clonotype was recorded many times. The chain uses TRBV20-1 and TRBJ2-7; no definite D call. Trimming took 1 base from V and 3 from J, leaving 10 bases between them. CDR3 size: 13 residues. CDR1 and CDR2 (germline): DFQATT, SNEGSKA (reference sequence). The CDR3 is CSARVYGFYEQYF. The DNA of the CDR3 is TGCAGTGCTAGAGTATACGGCTTCTACGAGCAGTACTTC.

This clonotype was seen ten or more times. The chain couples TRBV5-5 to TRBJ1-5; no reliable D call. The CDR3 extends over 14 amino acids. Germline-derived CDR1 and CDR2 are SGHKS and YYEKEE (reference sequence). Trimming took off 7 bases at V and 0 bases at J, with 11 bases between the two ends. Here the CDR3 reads CASAPGYSNQPQHF. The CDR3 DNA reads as TGTGCCAGCGCTCCCGGATATAGCAATCAGCCCCAGCATTTT.

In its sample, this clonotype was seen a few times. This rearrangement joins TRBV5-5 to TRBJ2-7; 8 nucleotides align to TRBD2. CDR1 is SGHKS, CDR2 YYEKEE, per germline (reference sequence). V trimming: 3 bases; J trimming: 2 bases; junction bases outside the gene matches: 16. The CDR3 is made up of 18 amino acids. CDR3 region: CASSSPGGVGIRTYEQYF. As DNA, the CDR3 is TGTGCCAGCAGCTCCCCGGGAGGGGTGGGGATAAGGACCTACGAGCAGTACTTC. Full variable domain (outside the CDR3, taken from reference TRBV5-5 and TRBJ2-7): DAGVTQSPTHLIKTRGQQVTLRCSPISGHKSVSWYQQVLGQGPQFIFQYYEKEERGRGNFPDRFSARQFPNYSSELNVNALLLGDSALYLCASSSPGGVGIRTYEQYFGPGTRLTVT.

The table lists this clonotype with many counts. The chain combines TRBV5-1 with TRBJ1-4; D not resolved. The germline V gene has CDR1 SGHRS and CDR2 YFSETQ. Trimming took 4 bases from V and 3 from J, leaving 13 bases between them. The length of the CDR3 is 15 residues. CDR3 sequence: CASSPGNGANEKLFF. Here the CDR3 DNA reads TGCGCCAGCAGCCCGGGCAATGGGGCTAATGAAAAACTGTTTTTT.

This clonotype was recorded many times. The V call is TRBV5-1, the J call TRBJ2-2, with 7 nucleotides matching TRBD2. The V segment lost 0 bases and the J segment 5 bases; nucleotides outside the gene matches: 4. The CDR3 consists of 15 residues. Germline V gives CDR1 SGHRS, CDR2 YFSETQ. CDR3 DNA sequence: TGCGCCAGCAGCTTGGCAGGCGGGAGAACCGGGGAGCTGTTTTTT. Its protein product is CASSLAGGRTGELFF. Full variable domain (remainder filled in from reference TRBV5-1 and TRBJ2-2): KAGVTQTPRYLIKTRGQQVTLSCSPISGHRSVSWYQQTPGQGLQFLFEYFSETQRNKGNFPGRFSGRQFSNSRSEMNVSTLELGDSALYLCASSLAGGRTGELFFGEGSRLTVL.

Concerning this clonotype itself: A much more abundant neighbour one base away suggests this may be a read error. DNA for the CDR3: TGCAGCGTCCACACAGCCAACAATGAGCAGTTCTTC. Translation: CSVHTANNEQFF. J is TRBJ2-1 and V is TRBV29-1; D remains unclear. The CDR3 loop spans 12 amino acids. Trimming removed 6 bases at V and 5 bases at J, with 11 bases between. Germline V lookup: CDR1 SQVTM, CDR2 ANQGSEA.

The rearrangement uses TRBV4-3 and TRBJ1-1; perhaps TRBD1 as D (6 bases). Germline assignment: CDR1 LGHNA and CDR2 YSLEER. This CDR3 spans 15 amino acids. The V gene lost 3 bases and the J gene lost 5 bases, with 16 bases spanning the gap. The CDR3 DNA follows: TGCGCCAGCAGCCACGATCTCTTAGGGGGGACTGAAGCTTTCTTT. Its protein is CASSHDLLGGTEAFF.

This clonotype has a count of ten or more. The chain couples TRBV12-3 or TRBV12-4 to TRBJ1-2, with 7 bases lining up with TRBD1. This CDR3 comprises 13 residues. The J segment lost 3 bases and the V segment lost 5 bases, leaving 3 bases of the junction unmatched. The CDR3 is CASSPDRYYGYTF. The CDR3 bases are TGTGCCAGCAGTCCGGACAGGTACTATGGCTACACCTTC.

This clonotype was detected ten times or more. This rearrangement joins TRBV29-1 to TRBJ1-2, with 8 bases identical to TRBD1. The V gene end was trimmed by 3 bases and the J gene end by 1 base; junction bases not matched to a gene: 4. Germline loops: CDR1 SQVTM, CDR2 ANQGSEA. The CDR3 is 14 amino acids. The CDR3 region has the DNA TGCAGCGTTGAGGGCAGGGGGCTTAACTATGGCTACACCTTC. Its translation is CSVEGRGLNYGYTF.

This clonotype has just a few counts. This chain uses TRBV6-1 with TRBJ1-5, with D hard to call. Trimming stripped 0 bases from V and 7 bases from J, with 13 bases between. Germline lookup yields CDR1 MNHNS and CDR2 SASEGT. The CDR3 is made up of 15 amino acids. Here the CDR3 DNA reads TGTGCCAGCAGTGAAGCAGGAAGGCTGGGGCAGCCCCAGCATTTT. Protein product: CASSEAGRLGQPQHF.

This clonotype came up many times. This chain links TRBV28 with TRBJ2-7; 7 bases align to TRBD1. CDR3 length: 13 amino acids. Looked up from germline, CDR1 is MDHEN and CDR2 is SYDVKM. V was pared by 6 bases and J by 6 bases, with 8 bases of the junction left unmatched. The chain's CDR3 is CASRRTGSSEQYF. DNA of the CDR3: TGTGCCAGCAGGCGGACAGGCAGCTCCGAGCAGTACTTC.

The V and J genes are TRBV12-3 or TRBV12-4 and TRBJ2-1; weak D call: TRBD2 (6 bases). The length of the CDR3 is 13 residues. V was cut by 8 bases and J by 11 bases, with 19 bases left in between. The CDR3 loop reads CASGPLLRTKQFF. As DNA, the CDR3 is TGTGCCAGCGGTCCTCTCTTAAGGACTAAGCAGTTCTTC.

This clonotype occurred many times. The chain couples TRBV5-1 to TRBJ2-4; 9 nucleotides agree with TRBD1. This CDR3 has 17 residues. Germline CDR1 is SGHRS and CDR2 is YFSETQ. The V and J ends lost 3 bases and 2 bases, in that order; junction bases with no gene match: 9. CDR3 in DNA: TGCGCCAGCAGCTGGGGACAGGGACGAGAGTCCAAAAACATTCAGTACTTC. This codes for CASSWGQGRESKNIQYF. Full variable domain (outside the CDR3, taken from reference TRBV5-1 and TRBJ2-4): KAGVTQTPRYLIKTRGQQVTLSCSPISGHRSVSWYQQTPGQGLQFLFEYFSETQRNKGNFPGRFSGRQFSNSRSEMNVSTLELGDSALYLCASSWGQGRESKNIQYFGAGTRLSVL.

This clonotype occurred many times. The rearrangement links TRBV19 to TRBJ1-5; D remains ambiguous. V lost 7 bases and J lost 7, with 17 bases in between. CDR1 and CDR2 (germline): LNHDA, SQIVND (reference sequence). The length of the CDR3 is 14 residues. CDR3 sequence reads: CASNSRSKTQPQHF. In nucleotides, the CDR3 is TGTGCCAGTAACAGCAGGTCAAAAACGCAGCCCCAGCATTTT.